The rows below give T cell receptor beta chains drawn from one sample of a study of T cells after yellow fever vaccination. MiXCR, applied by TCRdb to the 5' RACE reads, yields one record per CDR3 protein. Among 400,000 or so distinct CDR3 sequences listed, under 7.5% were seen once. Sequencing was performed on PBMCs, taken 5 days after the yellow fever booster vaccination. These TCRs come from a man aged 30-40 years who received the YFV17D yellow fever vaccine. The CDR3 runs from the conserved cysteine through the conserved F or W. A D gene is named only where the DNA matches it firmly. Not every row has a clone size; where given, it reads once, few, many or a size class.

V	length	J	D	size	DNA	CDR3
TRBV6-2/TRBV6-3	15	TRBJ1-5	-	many	TGTGCCAGCAGTTACGAGGAAAGGGTTGGACAGCCCCAGCATTTT	CASSYEERVGQPQHF
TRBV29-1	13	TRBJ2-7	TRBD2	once	TGCAGCGTTCAGACGGGAGGCGGCTACGAGCAGTACTTC	CSVQTGGGYEQYF
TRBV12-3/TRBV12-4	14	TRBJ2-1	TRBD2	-	TGTGCCAGCGGCACTAGCGGGAGGAACAATGAGCAGTTCTTC	CASGTSGRNNEQFF
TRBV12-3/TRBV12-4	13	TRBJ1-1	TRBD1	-	TGTGCCAGCAGTCTAACAGGGGGCAGTGAAGCTTTCTTT	CASSLTGGSEAFF
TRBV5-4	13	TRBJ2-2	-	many	TGTGCCAGCAGCTTGGCCGATTCCGGGGAGCTGTTTTTT	CASSLADSGELFF
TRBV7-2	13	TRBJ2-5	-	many	TGTGCCAGCAGCTCACCCCCCTCGGTGACCCAGTACTTC	CASSSPPSVTQYF
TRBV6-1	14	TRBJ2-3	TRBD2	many	TGTGCCAGCAGCGTAGCGGGGCCCACAGATACGCAGTATTTT	CASSVAGPTDTQYF
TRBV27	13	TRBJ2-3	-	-	TGTGCCAGCAGTCCTTCCGAAACAGATACGCAGTATTTT	CASSPSETDTQYF
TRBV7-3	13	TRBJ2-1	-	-	TGTGCCAGCAGCACGTACACCTACAATGAGCAGTTCTTC	CASSTYTYNEQFF
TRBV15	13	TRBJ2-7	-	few	TGTGCCACCAGCAGAGGAATCGGCTACGAGCAGTACTTC	CATSRGIGYEQYF
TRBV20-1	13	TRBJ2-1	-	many	TGCAGTGCTAGACAGGGCAATTTGAATGAGCAGTTCTTC	CSARQGNLNEQFF
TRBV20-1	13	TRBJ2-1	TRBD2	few	TGCAGTGCTCTACTAGCGATCTACAATGAGCAGTTCTTC	CSALLAIYNEQFF
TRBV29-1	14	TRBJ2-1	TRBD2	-	TGCAGCGTTGAGGGGCTAGCGGGTTCCAATGAGCAGTTCTTC	CSVEGLAGSNEQFF
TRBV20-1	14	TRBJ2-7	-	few	TGCAGTGCTAGAGAATCCAGCGGCCTCTACGAGCAGTACTTC	CSARESSGLYEQYF
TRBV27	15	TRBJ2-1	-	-	TGTGCCAGCAGTTCGGACAGACGGCCCTACAATGAGCAGTTCTTC	CASSSDRRPYNEQFF
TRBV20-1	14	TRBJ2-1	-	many	TGCAGTGCTAGATTCGGATTCTCCTACAATGAGCAGTTCTTC	CSARFGFSYNEQFF
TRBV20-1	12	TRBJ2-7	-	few	TGCAGTGCAGGTACCCTTTCCTACGAGCAGTACTTC	CSAGTLSYEQYF
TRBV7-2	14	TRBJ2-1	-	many	TGTGCCAGCAGCCGGAGTACCTCTTACAATGAGCAGTTCTTC	CASSRSTSYNEQFF
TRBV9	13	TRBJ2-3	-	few	TGTGCCAGCAGCGTAGCTATCACAGATACGCAGTATTTT	CASSVAITDTQYF
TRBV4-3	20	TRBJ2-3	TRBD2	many	TGCGCCAGCAGCCAAGATACGGGACTAGCGGGAGGACCCCGGACAGATACGCAGTATTTT	CASSQDTGLAGGPRTDTQYF
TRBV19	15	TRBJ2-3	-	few	TGTGCCAGTAGTATTTCATCGGTGGGCACAGATACGCAGTATTTT	CASSISSVGTDTQYF
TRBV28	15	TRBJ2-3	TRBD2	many	TGTGCCAGCAGTTTATCCAGCGGGGGAACAGATACGCAGTATTTT	CASSLSSGGTDTQYF
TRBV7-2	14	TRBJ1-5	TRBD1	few	TGTGCCAGCAGCGTGGGACAGCCCAATCAGCCCCAGCATTTT	CASSVGQPNQPQHF
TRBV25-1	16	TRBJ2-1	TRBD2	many	TGTGCCAGCAGTGAATCAGGGACTAGCGGGAGGAATGAGCAGTTCTTC	CASSESGTSGRNEQFF
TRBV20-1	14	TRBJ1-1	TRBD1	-	TGCAGTGCTAGGAGGGGGCTTGGGAACACTGAAGCTTTCTTT	CSARRGLGNTEAFF
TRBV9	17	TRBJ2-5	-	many	TGTGCCAGCAGCGAAGGTCGTCGGGCTAGCAGTCAAGAGACCCAGTACTTC	CASSEGRRASSQETQYF
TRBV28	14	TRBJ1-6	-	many	TGTGCCAGCAGGGAGGGCTCCTATAATTCACCCCTCCACTTT	CASREGSYNSPLHF
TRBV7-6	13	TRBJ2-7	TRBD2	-	TGTGCCAGCAGCCGCGGGAGCTTGTACGAGCAGTACTTC	CASSRGSLYEQYF
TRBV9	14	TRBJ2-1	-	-	TGTGCCAGCAGCGTAGCCACCTGGGGAGATGAGCAGTTCTTC	CASSVATWGDEQFF
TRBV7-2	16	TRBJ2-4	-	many	TGTGCCAGCACCATGGACGGGGACATAGCCAAAAACATTCAGTACTTC	CASTMDGDIAKNIQYF
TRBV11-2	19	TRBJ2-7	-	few	TGTGCCAGCAGCTTATCATCTCTAGCGTTGGGTGGTATCCCCTACGAGCAGTACTTC	CASSLSSLALGGIPYEQYF
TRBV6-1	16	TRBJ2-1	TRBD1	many	TGTGCCAGCACCCTCCTGGGGGCAGGGGGTAGCAATGAGCAGTTCTTC	CASTLLGAGGSNEQFF
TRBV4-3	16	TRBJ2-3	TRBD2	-	TGCGCCAGCAGCCAAGTAGCGGGAGGTAAGGGGGATACGCAGTATTTT	CASSQVAGGKGDTQYF
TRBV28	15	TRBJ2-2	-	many	TGTGCCAGCTGGCCAGGGGGGTTAGACACCGGGGAGCTGTTTTTT	CASWPGGLDTGELFF
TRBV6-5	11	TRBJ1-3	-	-	TGTGCCAGCTATTATGGAAACACCATATATTTT	CASYYGNTIYF
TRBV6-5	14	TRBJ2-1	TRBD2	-	TGTGCCAGCAGCTACGGACTAGCCAACAATGAGCAGTTCTTC	CASSYGLANNEQFF
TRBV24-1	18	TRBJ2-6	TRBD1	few	TGTGCCACCAGTGGTCGACAGGGAGAAAGCTCTGGGGCCAACGTCCTGACTTTC	CATSGRQGESSGANVLTF